The following is a T cell receptor (beta chain) sequence with its context. What it binds is unknown. This sample is drawn from a study of OX40 agonist ivuxolimab in advanced cancers. Across the study: Patients were infused with ivuxolimab every 2 weeks at 0.01 to 10 mg/kg. Allowance was made for prior anti-PD-1, anti-PD-L1 or anti-CTLA-4 therapy, and roughly 40% had some. Study results and limitations: Mean expanded clone counts were higher in CD8+ than CD4+ T cells.

Germline loops: CDR1 SGHTA, CDR2 FQGNSA. This CDR3 is built from 13 residues. V was shortened by 5 bases and J by 7 bases, with 14 bases between the two germline ends. Measured with immunoSEQ multiplex PCR; TCRdb has only the in-frame clones, and not every one. The repertoire holds tens of thousands of clones, with approximately 90% as singletons. This TCR derives from an adult with an advanced solid tumor such as melanoma, head and neck, liver or kidney cancer. This chain uses TRBV7-2 with TRBJ1-2, with a possible D match to TRBD1 (6 bases). The material sequenced was CD4+ or CD8+ T cells sorted from blood, taken in a trial of the OX40 agonist ivuxolimab. CDR3 DNA: TGTGCCAGCAGCGCCACGGGGGCGCGTGGCTACACCTTC. It translates to CASSATGARGYTF.